One and the same sample provided the 21 T cell receptor beta chains below, sequenced in a study of blood T cell repertoires in COVID-19. The data were produced by immunoSEQ multiplex PCR, yet TCRdb's version contains in-frame clones alone and is incomplete. The profile covers roughly 39,000 clones, with approximately 85% appearing a single time and 23% taken by the ten largest. The sequenced sample consisted of peripheral blood. The receptors originated from a man in his 70s with acute or convalescent COVID-19.

This chain joins TRBV7-3 and TRBJ2-1, with D unclear. The V end was cut by 5 bases, the J end by 5 bases, with 10 bases between. The CDR3 is 13 residues long. Germline values: CDR1 SGHTA, CDR2 FQGTGA. CDR3 in amino acids: CASSSTTDNEQFF. CDR3 DNA sequence: TGTGCCAGCAGCAGCACTACCGACAATGAGCAGTTCTTC.

The chain has TRBV9 and TRBJ2-5, with a possible D match to TRBD1 (6 bases). Germline loops: CDR1 SGDLS, CDR2 YYNGEE. V lost 0 bases, J lost 4 bases, and 10 bases lay in between. The CDR3 is 14 residues long. The CDR3 here is CASSVGAGAETQYF. The CDR3 region has the DNA TGTGCCAGCAGCGTAGGGGCAGGGGCAGAGACCCAGTACTTC. The whole variable domain, filled in from reference TRBV9 and TRBJ2-5, reads DSGVTQTPKHLITATGQRVTLRCSPRSGDLSVYWYQQSLDQGLQFLIQYYNGEERAKGNILERFSAQQFPDLHSELNLSSLELGDSALYFCASSVGAGAETQYFGPGTRLLVL.

The chain has TRBV18 and TRBJ1-3; TRBD1 agrees at 7 bases. The V gene's germline CDR1 is KGHSH and CDR2 LQKENI. This CDR3 contains 15 residues. Trimming removed 6 bases from V and 0 bases from J; junction bases left unmatched: 5. Written as DNA, the CDR3 is TGTGCCAGCTCGCCGACAGGGAACTCTGGAAACACCATATATTTT. Protein sequence: CASSPTGNSGNTIYF.

This clone appeared a few times. This chain joins TRBV7-8 and TRBJ2-1, with TRBD2 matching 12 bases. Losses at the gene ends were 5 bases for V and 0 bases for J; bases not matched to a gene: 8. Germline V CDR1 and CDR2: SGHVS, FQNEAQ. This CDR3 has 18 residues. In nucleotides, the CDR3 is TGTGCCAGCAGCCCCCGACTAGCGGGGGTAAGCTCCTACAATGAGCAGTTCTTC. Encoded protein: CASSPRLAGVSSYNEQFF.

The CDR3 DNA is TGTGCCAGCAGTTTACGGGGAAGCGCCTACGAGCAGTACTTC. Translating it yields CASSLRGSAYEQYF. The chain has TRBV27 and TRBJ2-7, with a weak D call TRBD2 (5 bases). The germline V gene has CDR1 MNHEY and CDR2 SMNVEV (reference sequence). V was cut by 2 bases and J by 2 bases, with 10 bases left in between. This CDR3 contains 14 residues.

The chain couples TRBV5-1 to TRBJ1-1, with D perhaps matching TRBD1 (5 bases). This CDR3 is 14 amino acids long. CDR1 is SGHRS and CDR2 is YFSETQ in the germline V gene. Trimming took off 6 bases at V and 3 bases at J, with 15 bases between the two ends. For the CDR3, the DNA is TGCGCCAGCAAGTCAGGGCCTGGGGACACTGAAGCTTTCTTT. Its protein product is CASKSGPGDTEAFF.

The chain joins TRBV28 to TRBJ1-6; 8 nucleotides line up with TRBD1. V lost 5 bases to trimming and J lost 3 bases; unmatched junction nucleotides: 3. The CDR3 covers 15 residues. The germline V gene has CDR1 MDHEN and CDR2 SYDVKM. The CDR3 region is CASSGQGFYNSPLHF. CDR3 DNA: TGTGCCAGCAGTGGACAGGGCTTCTATAATTCACCCCTCCACTTT.

The gene calls are TRBV12-3 or TRBV12-4 and TRBJ1-2, with D hard to call. Deletions cut 6 bases from V and 6 bases from J, with 11 bases between. There are 12 residues in the CDR3. CDR3 sequence reads: CASRVTGNGYTF. DNA for the CDR3: TGTGCCAGCAGGGTGACGGGGAATGGCTACACCTTC.

The rearrangement links TRBV18 to TRBJ2-7, with 7 bases matching TRBD1. J lost 5 bases, V lost 3 bases, and 4 bases had no gene match. CDR3 length: 13 amino acids. Per the germline V gene, CDR1 is KGHSH and CDR2 is LQKENI. CDR3: CASSPGTANEQYF. CDR3 DNA: TGTGCCAGCTCACCCGGGACAGCCAACGAGCAGTACTTC.

The chain couples TRBV10-1 to TRBJ1-1; a possible D gene is TRBD1 (6 bases). CDR1 is WNHNN, CDR2 SYGVQD, per germline (reference sequence). V lost 5 bases to trimming and J lost 1 base, with 14 bases between them. The CDR3 sequence is 15 residues long. This CDR3 is CASSPYRASNTEAFF. CDR3 in DNA: TGCGCCAGCAGTCCATACAGGGCCTCGAACACTGAAGCTTTCTTT.

V gene TRBV10-3 combines with J gene TRBJ1-1, with TRBD1 identical over 9 bases. This CDR3 spans 14 amino acids. The V gene end was trimmed by 7 bases and the J gene end by 4 bases; junction bases not matched to a gene: 7. CDR1 is ENHRY, CDR2 SYGVKD, per germline. The CDR3 reads CAIKNRGLSTEAFF. CDR3 nucleotide sequence: TGTGCCATCAAAAACAGGGGGCTTAGCACTGAAGCTTTCTTT.

V is TRBV13 and J is TRBJ1-2; D is perhaps TRBD1 (5 bases). This CDR3 region has 13 residues. Trimming shortened V by 8 bases and J by 4 bases, and 14 bases separated the two germline ends. In germline, CDR1 is PRHDT, CDR2 FYEKMQ (reference sequence). CDR3 nucleotides: TGTGCCAGCCGACCGACCGGGGGCTATGGCTACACCTTC. This encodes CASRPTGGYGYTF.

This clone was picked up one time. The gene calls are TRBV5-1 and TRBJ1-5; perhaps TRBD1 as D (6 bases). The CDR3 runs 15 residues. The V end lost 1 base, the J end lost 4 bases, and 12 bases lay between the germline ends. Germline V gene lookup returns CDR1 SGHRS and CDR2 YFSETQ. The CDR3 spells CASSLSGGWNQPQHF. DNA of the CDR3: TGCGCCAGCAGCTTGTCGGGGGGCTGGAATCAGCCCCAGCATTTT. Using reference TRBV5-1 and TRBJ1-5 for the parts outside the CDR3, the full variable domain is KAGVTQTPRYLIKTRGQQVTLSCSPISGHRSVSWYQQTPGQGLQFLFEYFSETQRNKGNFPGRFSGRQFSNSRSEMNVSTLELGDSALYLCASSLSGGWNQPQHFGDGTRLSIL.

This chain connects TRBV4-2 to TRBJ1-5, with D tentatively TRBD1 (6 bases). There are 15 residues in the CDR3. V gave up 1 base and J gave up 7 bases, with 14 bases separating them. Germline V gives CDR1 LGHNA, CDR2 YNFKEQ. DNA of the CDR3: TGTGCCAGCAGCCAAGTTACCCTACAGGGCCAGCCCCAGCATTTT. The encoded protein is CASSQVTLQGQPQHF.

The chain employs TRBV28 and TRBJ1-1; D unclear. V lost 6 bases to trimming and J lost 5 bases, with 16 bases between them. The CDR3 runs to 14 residues. Germline V gene lookup returns CDR1 MDHEN and CDR2 SYDVKM. The CDR3 loop reads CASSPPSTGTEAFF. The CDR3 region has the DNA TGTGCCAGCAGCCCCCCTTCGACGGGGACTGAAGCTTTCTTT.

On this clone itself: Other nucleotide sequences in the sample specify the same CDR3. The chain links TRBV6-6 to TRBJ1-4, with D unresolved. The V and J ends lost 0 bases and 3 bases respectively, with 5 bases between them. The germline V gene has CDR1 MNHNY and CDR2 SVGAGI (reference sequence). The CDR3 length is 14 residues. In nucleotides, the CDR3 is TGTGCCAGCAGTTACTCCGAGTCTAATGAAAAACTGTTTTTT. Protein sequence: CASSYSESNEKLFF.

V usage is TRBV18 and J usage is TRBJ1-1, with D uncertain. CDR3 length: 15 residues. Germline V CDR1 and CDR2: KGHSH, LQKENI. V was clipped by 3 bases and J by 1 base, with 12 bases between them. The CDR3 here is CASSPLGAGNTEAFF. The CDR3 DNA reads as TGTGCCAGCTCACCCTTAGGTGCGGGGAACACTGAAGCTTTCTTT.

The genes are TRBV6-5 and TRBJ2-7, with D possibly matching TRBD2 (5 bases). This CDR3 spans 12 amino acids. V was pared by 8 bases and J by 6 bases, with 14 bases between. Germline lookup yields CDR1 MNHEY and CDR2 SVGAGI. CDR3 nucleotides: TGTGCCAGCTGGCGGAGCCTAGCCGAGCAGTACTTC. This translates into CASWRSLAEQYF.

V and J are TRBV27 and TRBJ2-5, with 11 bases lining up with TRBD1. V dropped 8 bases and J dropped 5; count of bases not matched to a gene: 7. The CDR3 has 14 amino acids. Looked up from germline, CDR1 is MNHEY and CDR2 is SMNVEV (reference sequence). The CDR3 sequence is CASRGQGAGETQYF. The CDR3 DNA is TGTGCCAGCCGCGGACAGGGGGCTGGGGAGACCCAGTACTTC.

CDR3 residues: CASGGEGNTIYF. In DNA, the CDR3 is TGCGCCAGCGGCGGGGAAGGAAACACCATATATTTT. V and J are TRBV5-1 and TRBJ1-3; no reliable D call. The germline gives CDR1 SGHRS, CDR2 YFSETQ. The CDR3 covers 12 residues. The germline V and J ends were trimmed by 7 bases and 4 bases, with 9 bases remaining between them.

This chain's CDR3 is CASSPGLLNTEAFF. The CDR3 nucleotides are TGTGCCAGCAGTCCGGGACTCCTGAACACTGAAGCTTTCTTT. The gene calls are TRBV6-5 and TRBJ1-1; tentative D call: TRBD1 (5 bases). This CDR3 contains 14 residues. Trimming took off 5 bases at V and 0 bases at J, with 10 bases between the two ends. The V gene's germline CDR1 is MNHEY and CDR2 SVGAGI.